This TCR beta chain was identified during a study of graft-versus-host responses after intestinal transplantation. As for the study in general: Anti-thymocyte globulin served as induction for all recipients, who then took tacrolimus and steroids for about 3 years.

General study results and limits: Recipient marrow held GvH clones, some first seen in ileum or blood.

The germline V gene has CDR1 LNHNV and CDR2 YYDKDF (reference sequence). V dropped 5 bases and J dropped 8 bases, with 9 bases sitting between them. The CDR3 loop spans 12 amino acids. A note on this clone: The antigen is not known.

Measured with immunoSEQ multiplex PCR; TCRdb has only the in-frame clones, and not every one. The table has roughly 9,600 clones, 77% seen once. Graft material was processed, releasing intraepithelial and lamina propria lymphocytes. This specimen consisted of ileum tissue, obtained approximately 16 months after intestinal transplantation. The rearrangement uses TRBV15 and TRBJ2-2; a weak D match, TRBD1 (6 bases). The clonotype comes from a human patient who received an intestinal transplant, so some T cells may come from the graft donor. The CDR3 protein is CATSSGVGELFF. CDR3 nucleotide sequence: TGTGCCACCAGCTCAGGGGTTGGGGAGCTGTTTTTT.